These 24 T cell receptor beta chains were all obtained from the same sample, sequenced in a study of spatial heterogeneity in lung cancer. MiXCR, applied by TCRdb to the 5' RACE reads, yields one record per CDR3 protein. The sample includes some 12,000 distinct CDR3 sequences, approximately 6.2% seen only once; the top ten take about a tenth. Time point given: sample taken at primary tumor resection. The authors sequenced whole RNA from tumor, nontumor lung or frozen PBMC without sorting. The specimen comprised normal lung tissue next to the tumor, sampled at surgery. The receptors shown here come from a male donor with early-stage non-small cell lung cancer.

This clonotype was observed many times. This beta chain is off target for a library built for alpha chains, so its abundance means little. V gene TRBV30 combines with J gene TRBJ1-1; TRBD1 matches 10 bases. The CDR3 contains 15 residues. CDR1 is GTSNPN, CDR2 SVGIG, per germline (reference sequence). The CDR3 sequence is CALGTGAFMNTEAFF. CDR3 DNA: TGTGCTCTCGGGACAGGGGCCTTCATGAACACTGAAGCTTTCTTT.

Concerning this clonotype: In a library made to pick up alpha chains, this beta chain is a stray read with a size that means little. This chain joins TRBV7-8 and TRBJ2-2, with TRBD2 as a possible D gene (6 bases). There are 16 residues in the CDR3. V was pared by 5 bases and J by 0 bases, with 13 bases between. Germline CDR1 SGHVS, CDR2 FQNEAQ. The CDR3 region is CASSQLAIANTGELFF. CDR3 nucleotides: TGTGCCAGCAGCCAGCTAGCGATCGCGAACACCGGGGAGCTGTTTTTT.

This clonotype showed up many times. With the library built for alpha chains, this beta chain is off target and its frequency is not meaningful. The chain links TRBV7-2 to TRBJ2-6; D may correspond to TRBD1 or TRBD2 (6 bases each). CDR3 length equals 15 residues. Trimming took off 6 bases at V and 1 base at J, with 10 bases between the two ends. Per the germline V gene, CDR1 is SGHTA and CDR2 is FQGNSA. CDR3: CASRKGGSGANVLTF. Written as DNA, the CDR3 is TGTGCCAGCAGAAAGGGGGGTTCTGGGGCCAACGTCCTGACTTTC.

To note about this clonotype: Being off target in a library aimed at alpha chains, this beta chain has a size of little meaning. The rearrangement links TRBV12-3 or TRBV12-4 to TRBJ2-7; the D gene is possibly TRBD1 (6 bases). V was clipped by 7 bases and J by 0 bases, with 25 bases between them. The CDR3 is made up of 18 amino acids. CDR3 protein: CASTGSARGLGFSYEQYF. Here the CDR3 DNA reads TGTGCCAGCACGGGGAGCGCCAGGGGTTTGGGATTCTCCTACGAGCAGTACTTC.

By share, this clonotype ranks as medium-sized. A library prepared for alpha chains yielded this beta chain as an off-target read; its size is of little meaning. This chain links TRBV12-3 or TRBV12-4 with TRBJ2-5, with D perhaps matching TRBD2 (7 bases). V lost 1 base, J lost 6 bases, and 12 bases lay in between. The CDR3 consists of 14 residues. The CDR3 spells CASSLGGGGQTQYF. The CDR3 DNA reads as TGTGCCAGCAGTTTAGGGGGAGGGGGTCAGACCCAGTACTTC.

The table lists this clonotype with many counts. This beta chain is off target for a library built for alpha chains, so its abundance means little. The V call is TRBV12-3 or TRBV12-4, the J call TRBJ1-1; 10 bases match TRBD1. The CDR3 has 13 amino acids. V was pared by 7 bases and J by 4 bases, with 3 bases of the junction left unmatched. CDR3 nucleotide sequence: TGTGCCAGCATACGGACAGGGGGCACTGAAGCTTTCTTT. Encoded protein: CASIRTGGTEAFF.

This clonotype was picked up many times. This beta chain represents an off-target read in a library built for alpha chains; its size is of limited meaning. The V call is TRBV12-3 or TRBV12-4, the J call TRBJ2-1, with TRBD2 matching over 10 bases. With 6 bases clipped from V and 7 bases from J, the junction kept 15 bases outside the gene matches. The CDR3 spans 17 residues. The CDR3 region has the DNA TGTGCCAGCAGCCTCGGGGGGGCTAGCGGGAGTAGGAATGAGCAGTTCTTC. Its translation is CASSLGGASGSRNEQFF.

Notes on this clonotype: The library was prepared for alpha chains; this beta chain is a stray read, so its frequency means little. The chain couples TRBV30 to TRBJ1-4; possible D gene TRBD1, 5 bases. Trimming cost V 1 base and J 8 bases, with 11 bases left between them. This CDR3 is 13 amino acids long. In germline, CDR1 is GTSNPN, CDR2 SVGIG (reference sequence). CDR3 DNA sequence: TGTGCCTGGAGTGCGCGGGAGGGGGAAAAACTGTTTTTT. Protein sequence: CAWSAREGEKLFF.

This clonotype has at least ten counts. A library prepared for alpha chains yielded this beta chain as an off-target read; its size is of little meaning. The V gene is TRBV30, the J gene TRBJ2-7; weak D call: TRBD2 (5 bases). Germline values: CDR1 GTSNPN, CDR2 SVGIG (reference sequence). Trimming took 6 bases from V and 2 from J, leaving 11 bases between them. There are 12 residues in the CDR3. CDR3 sequence (DNA): TGTGCCTGCAACTCCGGGACCTACGAGCAGTACTTC. It yields the protein CACNSGTYEQYF.

This clonotype qualifies as medium-sized (0.01 to 0.1%). A library prepared for alpha chains yielded this beta chain as an off-target read; its size is of little meaning. The chain combines TRBV28 with TRBJ2-7, with D uncertain. V gave up 2 bases and J gave up 6 bases, with 11 bases separating them. The CDR3 consists of 13 residues. Germline assignment: CDR1 MDHEN and CDR2 SYDVKM. The CDR3 protein is CASSLPGLGEQYF. CDR3 DNA: TGTGCCAGCAGTTTACCAGGTTTAGGCGAGCAGTACTTC.

This clonotype was seen repeatedly, ten times or more. Little can be read into the size of this beta chain, an off-target read in a library designed for alpha chains. This rearrangement joins TRBV12-3 or TRBV12-4 to TRBJ2-5, with a weak D call TRBD2 (6 bases). This CDR3 comprises 15 residues. V gave up 3 bases and J gave up 2 bases, with 13 bases separating them. The DNA of the CDR3 is TGTGCCAGCAGTTTCCCGCGGGACCCTCAAGAGACCCAGTACTTC. Translation gives CASSFPRDPQETQYF.

This clonotype has a count of ten or more. Because the library targeted alpha chains, this beta chain is an off-target read whose size means little. CDR3 loop: CASSQDSSGRKEFF. The CDR3 bases are TGCGCCAGCAGCCAAGATTCTAGCGGGAGGAAGGAGTTCTTC. This sequence joins TRBV4-3 and TRBJ2-1; 11 bases match TRBD2. In germline, CDR1 is LGHNA, CDR2 YSLEER. This CDR3 comprises 14 residues. The V gene end was trimmed by 0 bases and the J gene end by 14 bases; junction bases not matched to a gene: 6.

This clonotype was seen ten or more times. A library made for alpha chains picked up this beta chain off target, so its size means little. V gene TRBV7-2 combines with J gene TRBJ2-7; 7 bases map to TRBD2. The V gene end was trimmed by 2 bases and the J gene end by 7 bases; junction bases not matched to a gene: 8. This CDR3 has 14 amino acids. Germline V CDR1 and CDR2: SGHTA, FQGNSA. The CDR3: CASSLWGGAEEQYF. CDR3 DNA sequence: TGTGCCAGCAGCTTATGGGGAGGGGCTGAAGAGCAGTACTTC.

A note on this clonotype: The library was built for alpha chains, so this beta chain is an off-target read and its size means little. V and J are TRBV7-3 and TRBJ1-1; 9 bases match TRBD1. The germline V gene encodes CDR1 SGHTA and CDR2 FQGTGA. The CDR3 covers 18 residues. V lost 1 base to trimming and J lost 0 bases; unmatched junction nucleotides: 9. CDR3 sequence: CASSLRGGTGLLNTEAFF. CDR3 bases: TGTGCCAGCAGCTTAAGAGGAGGGACAGGGCTTTTGAACACTGAAGCTTTCTTT.

As to this clonotype: The size of this beta chain means little, since it is a stray read in a library made for alpha chains. The chain recombines TRBV19 with TRBJ1-3, with D hard to call. The CDR3 consists of 16 residues. Germline V lookup: CDR1 LNHDA, CDR2 SQIVND (reference sequence). V lost 5 bases and J lost 1, with 15 bases in between. CDR3 bases: TGTGCCAGTAGTTCGGCAGCCGAGCCATCTGGAAACACCATATATTTT. Amino acid sequence: CASSSAAEPSGNTIYF.

This clonotype came up many times. A library prepared for alpha chains yielded this beta chain as an off-target read; its size is of little meaning. The chain employs TRBV16 and TRBJ2-4; 8 bases are shared with TRBD2. The CDR3 sequence is 15 residues long. The germline V gene encodes CDR1 KGHSY and CDR2 FQNENV. V shed 0 bases and J 6 bases; nucleotides not matched to a gene: 4. CDR3 nucleotide sequence: TGTGCCAGCAGCCAATCGTCGGGAGGGGGAAACATTCAGTACTTC. It encodes CASSQSSGGGNIQYF.

This clonotype was seen only a few times. This beta chain represents an off-target read in a library built for alpha chains; its size is of limited meaning. J is TRBJ1-6 and V is TRBV9, with TRBD1 as a possible D gene (6 bases). Germline V gene data show CDR1 as SGDLS and CDR2 as YYNGEE. This CDR3 spans 14 amino acids. V gave up 3 bases and J gave up 9 bases, with 13 bases separating them. The CDR3 reads CASSAGHPFSPLHF. CDR3 sequence (DNA): TGTGCCAGCAGCGCGGGACATCCATTTTCACCCCTCCACTTT.

This clonotype occurred a few times. This beta chain turned up in a library designed for alpha chains; as an off-target read, its abundance says little. The rearrangement uses TRBV2 and TRBJ2-6; 8 bases agree with TRBD1. Germline V gene sequence: CDR1 SNHLY, CDR2 FYNNEI. CDR3 size: 17 residues. The V gene end was trimmed by 6 bases and the J gene end by 0 bases; junction bases not matched to a gene: 7. This chain's CDR3 is CASSTGTGYSGANVLTF. CDR3 sequence (DNA): TGTGCCAGCAGCACCGGGACAGGATACTCTGGGGCCAACGTCCTGACTTTC.

About this clonotype: This beta chain is an unintended read in a library built for alpha chains; its size means little. The chain links TRBV18 to TRBJ2-7; the D gene is possibly TRBD1 (6 bases). With 1 base removed from V and 7 bases from J, the gap between germline ends came to 11 bases. This CDR3 region has 13 residues. Germline CDR1 is KGHSH and CDR2 is LQKENI. CDR3 DNA sequence: TGTGCCAGCTCACCACAGGGAGACAGGGAGCAGTACTTC. Its protein is CASSPQGDREQYF.

Many counts were recorded for this clonotype. In a library made to pick up alpha chains, this beta chain is a stray read with a size that means little. The chain links TRBV19 to TRBJ1-1; 7 bases agree with TRBD1. V lost 9 bases, J lost 0 bases, and 4 bases stayed unmatched. Per germline, CDR1 LNHDA and CDR2 SQIVND (reference sequence). The CDR3 length is 13 residues. The CDR3 DNA follows: TGTGCCAGCCATGGGACAGTGAACACTGAAGCTTTCTTT. Protein: CASHGTVNTEAFF.

This clonotype has a handful of counts. This beta chain slipped into a library made for alpha chains as a stray read, so its size is not meaningful. This rearrangement joins TRBV5-1 to TRBJ1-1, with no clear D. From germline, CDR1 is SGHRS and CDR2 YFSETQ. V was trimmed by 5 bases and J by 1 base, leaving 12 bases between them. The CDR3 runs to 14 residues. CDR3 sequence: CASRLVSENTEAFF. In nucleotides, the CDR3 is TGCGCCAGCAGACTGGTGTCGGAGAACACTGAAGCTTTCTTT. The full variable domain, completed using reference TRBV5-1 and TRBJ1-1, is KAGVTQTPRYLIKTRGQQVTLSCSPISGHRSVSWYQQTPGQGLQFLFEYFSETQRNKGNFPGRFSGRQFSNSRSEMNVSTLELGDSALYLCASRLVSENTEAFFGQGTRLTVV.

Many counts were recorded for this clonotype. This beta chain is off target for a library built for alpha chains, so its abundance means little. The chain employs TRBV2 and TRBJ2-3; D gene uncertain. V lost 4 bases and J 0 bases, leaving 11 bases between the germline ends. This CDR3 comprises 15 residues. Germline assignment: CDR1 SNHLY and CDR2 FYNNEI. CDR3 in DNA: TGTGCCAGCAGTGGATGGGCGTCTAGCACAGATACGCAGTATTTT. It translates to CASSGWASSTDTQYF.

This clonotype is categorized as medium-sized. This beta chain was picked up by a library intended for alpha chains and is off target, so its count carries little meaning. The V and J genes are TRBV27 and TRBJ2-2; the D is unclear. CDR3 length equals 17 residues. Germline V gives CDR1 MNHEY, CDR2 SMNVEV (reference sequence). V was pared by 4 bases and J by 1 base, with 16 bases between. The CDR3 here is CASSSSLRTVNTGELFF. The CDR3, as DNA: TGTGCCAGCAGTTCGTCCCTGAGGACGGTGAACACCGGGGAGCTGTTTTTT.

This clonotype showed up many times. A library prepared for alpha chains yielded this beta chain as an off-target read; its size is of little meaning. V gene TRBV7-9 combines with J gene TRBJ1-2; TRBD1 agrees at 7 bases. V dropped 4 bases and J dropped 2; count of bases not matched to a gene: 4. This CDR3 contains 14 residues. In germline, CDR1 is SEHNR, CDR2 FQNEAQ (reference sequence). The chain's CDR3 is CASSSQGKNYGYTF. DNA of the CDR3: TGTGCCAGCAGCTCACAGGGGAAGAACTATGGCTACACCTTC.